This note documents a single T cell receptor (beta chain) sequence. Its antigen is not yet known. No much larger clonotype is one base removed from it; base qualities were not supplied. The sample originates from a study of vaccination and CD4 T cells after COVID-19 (dated by TCRdb to between 2021 and 2022). Context from the whole study: Every convalescent patient had a positive nasal swab PCR test for SARS-CoV-2, with mild disease in 9 or 10 patients and severe disease in one. Post-COVID blood samples were collected from convalescent patients a median of roughly 100 days after diagnosis, with a range of roughly 30 to 161 days. Two doses of either the Pfizer-BioNTech BNT162b2 vaccine (n=8) or the Moderna mRNA-1273 vaccine (n=2) were administered to participants. Post-vaccine blood samples were collected a median of about 66 days after the second vaccine dose, ranging from roughly 12 to 241 days. Six males and four females were included in the convalescent cohort, with two Hispanic individuals, seven Caucasians, two Asians and one multiracial person represented. The cultures were stimulated with overlapping spike peptide pools from SARS-CoV-2 and from the common cold coronaviruses HCoV-NL63, HCoV-OC43 and HCoV-229E. The spike-specific CD4+ TCR repertoire was compared before and after mRNA vaccination in over 9 COVID-19 convalescent patients and several infection-naive healthy vaccine recipients. In control cultures, a CEFX viral epitope pool was used as positive control, an HIV-1 Nef peptide pool was used as negative control, or no peptide was added. Findings and caveats that apply to the study as a whole: An increase in the median number of SARS-CoV-2-reactive clonotypes from approximately 23 after infection to roughly 39 after vaccination was observed, but the change was not found to be significant. Of the vaccine-specific clones found in convalescent patients, nearly all (304 of 307) were mono-reactive for SARS-CoV-2 spike instead of being cross-reactive with common cold coronaviruses. Among the post-vaccine SARS-CoV-2-reactive clones in convalescent patients, a median around 90% showed up only after vaccination, which suggests vaccine-specific priming. The study included relatively few convalescent patients and did not analyze early timepoints after natural infection.

From the cysteine up to the phenylalanine, the CDR3 has a length of 13 residues. Only CDR3 DNA is held: 39 bases, read in frame from base 1. V gives up 7 bases and J gives up 0 bases, and the segment between their germline ends measures 9 bases. Reading the germline V gene (reference sequence) gives CDR1 LNHDA and CDR2 SQIVND. The library was produced with PCR. DNA from cultured CD4+ T cells was subjected to TCR sequencing with the Oncomine TCR Beta short-read assay at the Johns Hopkins FTIC core. Genomic DNA was extracted from the cultured CD4+ T cells with the QIAamp micro DNA kit. Oncomine TCR Beta libraries from cultured CD4+ T cells were pooled with unique dual indexes and sequenced on an Illumina iSeq 100. As for how the authors treated the data: Non-productive sequences were removed, and CDR3s that did not start with C, did not end with F or W, or were shorter than 7 amino acids were discarded. Antigen-specific clonotypes were identified using the MANAFEST web application through comparison of peptide-stimulated wells with reference and other culture wells. Positive clones required FDR below 0.05, an odds ratio above 5, and productive frequency above 0.1% in at least two of three replicate wells. Clonotypes that were significantly expanded in both SARS-CoV-2 spike wells and at least one common cold coronavirus spike condition were defined as cross-reactive. Using R version 3.6.1, CDR3 homology was evaluated through Levenshtein distances (stringdist) along with unrooted phylogenetic trees (ape). The raw public reads went through TCRdb reprocessing: fastp at Q25, MiXCR clone calling, in-frame beta chains kept. Each CDR3 protein gets just one entry, which takes the most common genes and DNA from the rows behind it. These V and J calls originate from TCRdb's pipeline instead of the authors' own analysis. Counted in this sample were about 21,000 distinct CDR3 sequences; 50% of them appeared once. The ten largest clones add up to approximately 9% of the sample.

The treatment or condition label on this specimen signifies: approximately 11-day PBMC culture with coronavirus spike peptide pools or control peptides (ViraFEST assay). The ViraFEST assay, used in the study, expanded antigen-specific T cells with peptide pools and then identified the expanded clonotypes through TCR sequencing. The convalescent patients' positive SARS-CoV-2 PCR tests fell between March and December 2020, which was before the Alpha, Beta and Delta variants emerged in the United States. Each well held two million PBMCs cultured with 10 ug/ml peptide pools in IMDM containing approximately 4.8% human AB serum and 9.5 to 10 IU/ml IL-2. On days 3 and 7, half of the culture medium was replaced with fresh IL-2-containing medium. After 10 days of culture, CD4+ T cells were isolated by negative selection with the EasySep CD4+ T cell isolation kit. Ficoll-Paque Plus gradient centrifugation was used to isolate PBMCs from whole blood, and the isolated PBMCs were then either used fresh or cryopreserved at -140C. Culture conditions were generally each tested in triplicate wells.

The sample was CD4+ T cells from blood, cultured in vitro. Recombination linked TRBV19 to TRBJ1-2, and TRBD1 may be the D gene, going by 6 matching bases. The sequence was collected from a human donor who had recovered from COVID-19. The nucleotide sequence is TGTGCCAGTATCTCAGGGGCTAACTATGGCTACACCTTC. Its protein is CASISGANYGYTF.